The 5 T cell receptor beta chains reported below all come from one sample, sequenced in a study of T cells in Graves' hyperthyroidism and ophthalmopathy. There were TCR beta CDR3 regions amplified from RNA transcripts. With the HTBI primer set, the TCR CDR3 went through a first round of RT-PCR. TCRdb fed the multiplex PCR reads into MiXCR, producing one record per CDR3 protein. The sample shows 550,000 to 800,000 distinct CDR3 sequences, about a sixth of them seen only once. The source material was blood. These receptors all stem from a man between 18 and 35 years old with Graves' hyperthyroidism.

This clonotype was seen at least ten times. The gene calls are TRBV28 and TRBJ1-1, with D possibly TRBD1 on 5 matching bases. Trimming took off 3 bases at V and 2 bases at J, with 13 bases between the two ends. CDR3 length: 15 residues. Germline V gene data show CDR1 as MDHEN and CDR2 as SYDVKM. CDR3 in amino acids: CASSFRDGLNTEAFF. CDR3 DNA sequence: TGTGCCAGCAGTTTCCGGGACGGCTTAAACACTGAAGCTTTCTTT. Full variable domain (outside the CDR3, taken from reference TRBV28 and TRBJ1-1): DVKVTQSSRYLVKRTGEKVFLECVQDMDHENMFWYRQDPGLGLRLIYFSYDVKMKEKGDIPEGYSVSREKKERFSLILESASTNQTSMYLCASSFRDGLNTEAFFGQGTRLTVV.

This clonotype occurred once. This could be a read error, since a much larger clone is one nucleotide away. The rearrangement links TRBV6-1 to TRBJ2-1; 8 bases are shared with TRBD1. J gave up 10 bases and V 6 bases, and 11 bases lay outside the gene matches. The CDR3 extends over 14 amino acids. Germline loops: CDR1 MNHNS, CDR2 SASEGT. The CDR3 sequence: CASSGQGDRGEQFF. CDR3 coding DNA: TGTGCCAGCAGCGGACAGGGAGATAGGGGCGAGCAGTTCTTC.

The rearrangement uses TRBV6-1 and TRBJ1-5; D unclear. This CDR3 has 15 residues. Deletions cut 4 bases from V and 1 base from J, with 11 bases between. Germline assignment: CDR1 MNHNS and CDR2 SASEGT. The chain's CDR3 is CASSATGGSNQPQHF. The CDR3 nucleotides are TGTGCCAGCAGTGCCACGGGTGGCAGCAATCAGCCCCAGCATTTT.

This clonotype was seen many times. CDR3 sequence: CASSYREHTEAFF. CDR3 nucleotides: TGTGCCAGCAGTTACAGGGAGCACACTGAAGCTTTCTTT. V usage is TRBV12-3 or TRBV12-4 and J usage is TRBJ1-1; possible D gene TRBD1, 6 bases. This CDR3 is built from 13 residues. V dropped 4 bases and J dropped 3 bases, with 9 bases sitting between them.

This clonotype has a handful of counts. The CDR3 DNA is TGTGCCAGCAGGAGAATCCGGGACGAGCAGTACTTC. The encoded protein is CASRRIRDEQYF. The gene calls are TRBV7-2 and TRBJ2-7; D is unclear. The V end lost 6 bases, the J end lost 5 bases, and 11 bases lay between the germline ends. Germline loops: CDR1 SGHTA, CDR2 FQGNSA. This CDR3 is 12 amino acids long.